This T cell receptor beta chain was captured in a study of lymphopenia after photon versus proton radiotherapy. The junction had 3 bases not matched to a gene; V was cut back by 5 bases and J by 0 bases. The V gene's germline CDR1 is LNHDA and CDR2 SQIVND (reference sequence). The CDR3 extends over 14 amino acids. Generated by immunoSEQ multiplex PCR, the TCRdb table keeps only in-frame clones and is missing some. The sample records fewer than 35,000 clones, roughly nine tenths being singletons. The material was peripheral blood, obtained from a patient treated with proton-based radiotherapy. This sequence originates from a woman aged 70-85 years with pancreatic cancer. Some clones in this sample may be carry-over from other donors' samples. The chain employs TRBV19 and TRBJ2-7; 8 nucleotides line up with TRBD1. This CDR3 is CASSPTGVSYEQYF. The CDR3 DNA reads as TGTGCCAGTAGTCCGACAGGGGTCTCCTACGAGCAGTACTTC.